This note documents a single TCR beta chain sequence. Its binding antigen is unknown. Base qualities are missing; no much larger clone stands one base away. The data originate from a study of OX40 agonist ivuxolimab in advanced cancers. Regarding the complete study: The costimulatory receptor OX40 (CD134) was targeted by ivuxolimab, a fully human IgG2 agonistic monoclonal antibody. Of the 52 patients in dose escalation, some 19 had hepatocellular carcinoma, around 15 had melanoma, 9 had renal cell carcinoma and 9 had head and neck cancer. Intravenous ivuxolimab was administered to patients every 2 weeks at six dose levels: 0.01, 0.1, 0.3, 1.5, 3 and 10 mg/kg. The paper reports the monotherapy dose-escalation portion (N of about 56 patients) of the phase I ivuxolimab trial. The dose-escalation cohort was roughly 83% male with a mean age of around 64 years, ranging from roughly 20 to 80. Three dose-escalation patients achieved partial responses, one with hepatocellular carcinoma and two with cutaneous melanoma. The purpose of peripheral TCRbeta sequencing was to test whether ivuxolimab changed TCR sequence diversity and led to clonal T-cell expansion. Prior anti-PD-1, anti-PD-L1 or anti-CTLA-4 therapy was permitted, and checkpoint inhibitors had been received by less than 45% of dose-escalation patients.

The trial excluded patients who had a history of autoimmune disease or were on systemic immunosuppression. Peripheral blood for TCR sequencing was collected from all dose cohorts at baseline, on cycle 4 day 1, and on cycle 7 day 1. The samples were drawn from a first-in-human, open-label, multicenter phase I dose-escalation trial of ivuxolimab. The trial enrolled adults with locally advanced or metastatic head and neck squamous cell, hepatocellular, melanoma or renal cell carcinoma. Before TCR sequencing, CD4+ and CD8+ T cells were separately sorted from peripheral blood. What the study reported, not specific to this receptor: At doses from 0.1 to 3.0 mg/kg, clonal expansion was seen in both CD4+ and CD8+ blood T cells between baseline and week 6. Antigen specificity was not determined for the clonally expanded peripheral T cells. Partial responders in the 0.1-3.0 mg/kg groups had among the lowest normalized peripheral clonal expansion, especially among CD8+ T cells. Low levels of normalized T-cell clonal expansion were also seen in some patients who did not respond. On average, CD8+ T cells showed more expanded clones than CD4+ T cells after ivuxolimab.

Genomic DNA was isolated from the sorted cells so that the TCRbeta CDR3 region could be sequenced. TCRbeta CDR3 regions were sequenced using the immunoSEQ Assay. The source is immuneACCESS, and TCRdb retained only in-frame sequences with V and J called. Part of the clones is not carried over; for the studies checked, unresolved V genes explain less than half of this, and the remainder is unexplained. Recorded for this sample are about 67,000 clones; about 89% of them occurred a single time. Less than 2.5% of the sample goes to the ten largest clones. The specimen comprised CD4+ or CD8+ T cells sorted from blood, sampled in a trial of the OX40 agonist ivuxolimab. This receptor was taken from an adult with an advanced solid tumor such as melanoma, head and neck, liver or kidney cancer.

CDR3 sequence: CASSFMGGNTIYF. The bases are TGTGCCAGCAGCTTTATGGGGGGAAACACCATATATTTT. This sequence uses TRBV5-6 and TRBJ1-3; the D gene is not confidently resolved. CDR1 and CDR2 (SGHDT, YYEEEE) derive from the germline V gene. V was cut back by 2 bases and J by 4 bases, leaving a gap of 7 bases between them. There are 13 amino acids in the CDR3, from cysteine to phenylalanine inclusive. Solely the CDR3 DNA is kept, with 39 bases framed from the first base.